A selection of T cell receptor beta chains follows, all from one sample in a study of human T cells and chemical hapten exposure. TCRdb reprocessed the 5' RACE reads with MiXCR, giving one entry per CDR3 protein. The sample carries about 81,000 distinct CDR3 sequences, roughly 8.4% recorded once. Receptors originate from a male donor in good health. CDR3s include the opening cysteine and the closing phenylalanine or tryptophan. The order of the fields is clone size, D gene, J gene, V gene, CDR3 protein, CDR3 DNA. D genes are given only for firm matches. A row's size may be missing; if present it is once, few, many or a size class.

many,-,TRBJ2-1,TRBV20-1,CSARNISSYNEQFF,TGCAGTGCTAGGAATATTAGCTCCTACAATGAGCAGTTCTTC
few,-,TRBJ2-3,TRBV7-6,CASSLGGGAADTQYF,TGTGCCAGCAGCTTAGGGGGTGGTGCCGCAGATACGCAGTATTTT
few,TRBD2,TRBJ2-3,TRBV3-1,CASSQLAGELSDTQYF,TGTGCCAGCAGCCAATTGGCGGGGGAACTGTCAGATACGCAGTATTTT
-,-,TRBJ1-5,TRBV30,CAWSTLGGNQPQHF,TGTGCCTGGAGCACTCTCGGGGGGAATCAGCCCCAGCATTTT
many,-,TRBJ1-5,TRBV20-1,CSASPGPGQPQHF,TGCAGTGCTTCTCCAGGGCCAGGTCAGCCCCAGCATTTT
many,-,TRBJ2-7,TRBV7-2,CASSPEDFSYEQYF,TGTGCCAGCAGCCCAGAAGACTTCTCCTACGAGCAGTACTTC
-,TRBD2,TRBJ2-3,TRBV7-9,CASSPGAGGGTDTQYF,TGTGCCAGCAGCCCAGGAGCCGGGGGGGGCACAGATACGCAGTATTTT
many,-,TRBJ2-5,TRBV18,CASSPRGLETQYF,TGTGCCAGCTCACCCCGGGGTCTGGAGACCCAGTACTTC
-,-,TRBJ2-1,TRBV29-1,CSVDFAESSYNEQFF,TGCAGCGTTGATTTTGCTGAAAGCTCCTACAATGAGCAGTTCTTC
-,-,TRBJ1-6,TRBV10-3,CAISESGRGENSPLHF,TGTGCCATCAGTGAGTCGGGCAGGGGTGAGAATTCACCCCTCCACTTT
-,-,TRBJ1-4,TRBV12-3/TRBV12-4,CASSFDRLHEKLFF,TGTGCCAGCAGTTTCGACAGGTTGCATGAAAAACTGTTTTTT
few,TRBD1,TRBJ2-7,TRBV12-3/TRBV12-4,CASRFRDRIYEQYF,TGTGCCAGCAGATTCCGGGACAGAATATACGAGCAGTACTTC
few,-,TRBJ1-5,TRBV5-5,CASSSTTGRNQPQHF,TGTGCCAGCAGCAGTACTACAGGTCGCAATCAGCCCCAGCATTTT
few,TRBD2,TRBJ2-5,TRBV6-1,CASSELAGGLETQYF,TGTGCCAGCAGTGAACTAGCGGGGGGGCTGGAGACCCAGTACTTC
few,TRBD1,TRBJ1-1,TRBV4-1,CASSQTRGPVSEAFF,TGCGCCAGCAGCCAAACCAGGGGGCCGGTCTCTGAAGCTTTCTTT
many,-,TRBJ2-3,TRBV29-1,CSVEYGRRRAGEDTQYF,TGCAGCGTTGAATATGGACGCCGGAGGGCCGGGGAAGATACGCAGTATTTT
-,-,TRBJ2-5,TRBV12-3/TRBV12-4,CASSLGRGQETQYF,TGTGCCAGCAGTTTGGGGAGGGGGCAAGAGACCCAGTACTTC
many,-,TRBJ2-1,TRBV2,CASREIRQQFF,TGTGCCAGCAGAGAGATCAGGCAGCAGTTCTTC
few,-,TRBJ1-2,TRBV6-5,CASKGVEDYGYTF,TGTGCCAGCAAAGGGGTCGAGGATTATGGCTACACCTTC
many,-,TRBJ1-1,TRBV12-3/TRBV12-4,CASHLTGQGVDTEAFF,TGTGCCAGCCACCTCACGGGCCAGGGAGTTGACACTGAAGCTTTCTTT
few,TRBD1,TRBJ1-5,TRBV20-1,CSARETGDQPQHF,TGCAGTGCCAGGGAAACAGGGGATCAGCCCCAGCATTTT
-,TRBD1,TRBJ2-4,TRBV5-1,CASSLGTGNIQYF,TGCGCCAGCAGCTTGGGGACAGGAAACATTCAGTACTTC
-,TRBD1,TRBJ2-7,TRBV10-3,CATTGQGSTYEQYF,TGTGCCACTACCGGACAGGGCTCTACCTACGAGCAGTACTTC
many,-,TRBJ2-7,TRBV20-1,CSAGPRTATYEQYF,TGCAGTGCTGGGCCCCGGACAGCGACCTACGAGCAGTACTTC
-,-,TRBJ1-3,TRBV19,CAGPDGLSGNTIYF,TGTGCCGGACCCGACGGCCTCTCTGGAAACACCATATATTTT
-,-,TRBJ2-5,TRBV6-5,CASSYSSGGQETQYF,TGTGCCAGCAGTTACTCGAGCGGCGGGCAAGAGACCCAGTACTTC
-,TRBD1,TRBJ1-5,TRBV29-1,CSVRTGANQPQHF,TGCAGCGTTAGGACAGGTGCCAATCAGCCCCAGCATTTT
-,TRBD1,TRBJ1-3,TRBV7-9,CASSDGQGAGNTIYF,TGTGCCAGCAGCGATGGACAGGGGGCTGGAAACACCATATATTTT
-,TRBD2,TRBJ2-7,TRBV29-1,CSVEGLAGHYEQYF,TGCAGCGTAGAGGGACTAGCGGGTCACTACGAGCAGTACTTC
many,-,TRBJ2-3,TRBV11-2,CASSFNRQASTDTQYF,TGTGCCAGCAGCTTCAACCGGCAGGCGAGCACAGATACGCAGTATTTT
many,-,TRBJ1-2,TRBV7-2,CASSPLTVPNYGYTF,TGTGCCAGCAGCCCCCTGACAGTTCCTAACTATGGCTACACCTTC
few,-,TRBJ2-1,TRBV19,CASSINNEQFF,TGTGCCAGTAGTATTAACAATGAGCAGTTCTTC
few,-,TRBJ1-1,TRBV29-1,CSAGAGQNTEAFF,TGCAGCGCCGGGGCCGGACAGAACACTGAAGCTTTCTTT
many,TRBD2,TRBJ2-1,TRBV7-9,CASSLSPSGRPSAFF,TGTGCCAGCAGCTTAAGTCCTAGCGGGAGGCCATCGGCGTTCTTC
few,-,TRBJ1-3,TRBV5-1,CASSVGQRNTIYF,TGCGCCAGCAGCGTGGGACAAAGAAACACCATATATTTT
few,-,TRBJ1-6,TRBV25-1,CATESGPSSYNSPLHF,TGTGCCACCGAGAGCGGTCCCTCTTCCTATAATTCACCCCTCCACTTT
many,-,TRBJ2-1,TRBV29-1,CSVEGARDEEQFF,TGCAGCGTTGAAGGGGCCAGGGATGAGGAGCAGTTCTTC
-,TRBD1,TRBJ2-5,TRBV5-1,CASSLVPKGAETQYF,TGCGCCAGCAGCTTGGTCCCGAAGGGGGCAGAGACCCAGTACTTC
-,TRBD2,TRBJ2-5,TRBV20-1,CSARVGSGNGQETQYF,TGCAGTGCTAGGGTCGGTAGCGGGAATGGGCAGGAGACCCAGTACTTC
many,-,TRBJ2-7,TRBV6-2/TRBV6-3,CASSYSSDIYEQYF,TGTGCCAGCAGTTACTCATCAGATATCTACGAGCAGTACTTC
-,TRBD1,TRBJ1-2,TRBV14,CASSQTDRFRYGYTF,TGTGCCAGCAGCCAGACGGACAGGTTTCGCTATGGCTACACCTTC
many,TRBD2,TRBJ2-7,TRBV3-1,CASSQEGLVADEQYF,TGTGCCAGCAGCCAGGAGGGACTAGTTGCAGACGAGCAGTACTTC
many,TRBD1,TRBJ2-7,TRBV3-1,CASSPRNRGAYEQYF,TGTGCCAGCAGCCCTAGAAACAGGGGGGCGTACGAGCAGTACTTC
many,-,TRBJ1-2,TRBV29-1,CSVEGLKDSEDGYTF,TGCAGCGTTGAAGGCCTTAAGGACAGCGAAGATGGCTACACCTTC
-,-,TRBJ1-5,TRBV20-1,CSARGTYMGGRQPQHF,TGCAGTGCTAGAGGAACCTATATGGGGGGCCGACAGCCCCAGCATTTT
-,-,TRBJ2-3,TRBV7-9,CASSLDLGPDTQYF,TGTGCCAGCAGCTTAGATCTGGGGCCAGATACGCAGTATTTT
many,-,TRBJ2-3,TRBV12-3/TRBV12-4,CASSSTDTQYF,TGTGCCAGCAGTTCTACAGATACGCAGTATTTT
few,-,TRBJ1-1,TRBV7-9,CASSRLNTEAFF,TGTGCCAGCAGTCGGTTGAACACTGAAGCTTTCTTT
few,-,TRBJ1-6,TRBV5-4,CASSTEGDEPLHF,TGTGCCAGCAGCACCGAGGGCGATGAACCCCTCCACTTT
many,TRBD2,TRBJ2-1,TRBV20-1,CSARGGGGAREQFF,TGCAGTGCTAGAGGTGGCGGGGGGGCCCGTGAGCAGTTCTTC
many,-,TRBJ2-3,TRBV5-1,CASSLADTQYF,TGCGCCAGCAGCTTGGCCGATACGCAGTATTTT
few,TRBD2,TRBJ2-1,TRBV14,CASSQRIILAGGRNEQFF,TGTGCCAGCAGCCAAAGGATTATTCTAGCGGGAGGGAGGAATGAGCAGTTCTTC
-,-,TRBJ1-5,TRBV4-3,CASSQDRGEPQHF,TGCGCCAGCAGCCAAGATCGGGGGGAGCCCCAGCATTTT
many,-,TRBJ1-1,TRBV12-3/TRBV12-4,CASSSYQGRTEAFF,TGTGCCAGCAGTTCGTACCAGGGACGAACTGAAGCTTTCTTT